A single sample is the source of the 5 T cell receptor beta chains below, sequenced in a study of T cells in Graves' hyperthyroidism and ophthalmopathy. RNA transcripts served as the template for amplifying TCR beta CDR3 regions. RT-PCR in the first round (using the HTBI primer set) targeted the TCR CDR3. Using its own MiXCR run on the multiplex PCR reads, TCRdb lists one record per CDR3 protein. This sample has a few hundred thousand distinct CDR3 sequences, with roughly 15% found just once. Specimen: blood. Receptors were obtained from a woman between 18 and 29 years old with Graves' ophthalmopathy.

This clonotype was seen many times. This chain joins TRBV6-6 and TRBJ1-4; no firm D call. Germline loops: CDR1 MNHNY, CDR2 SVGAGI (reference sequence). Trimming took 0 bases from V and 8 from J, leaving 16 bases between them. The CDR3 covers 16 residues. The DNA of the CDR3 is TGTGCCAGCAGTTACTCCAGACCAGGTTTAGGGGAAAAACTGTTTTTT. This translates into CASSYSRPGLGEKLFF.

The chain employs TRBV6-1 and TRBJ1-4; no definite D call. Deletions cut 6 bases from V and 7 bases from J, with 15 bases between. The CDR3 sequence is 14 residues long. The V gene's germline CDR1 is MNHNS and CDR2 SASEGT. The CDR3 loop reads CASRLGPGGEKLFF. CDR3 nucleotides: TGTGCCAGCAGGCTAGGGCCGGGTGGTGAAAAACTGTTTTTT.

This chain uses TRBV6-5 with TRBJ2-1, with 10 bases identical to TRBD2. The CDR3 is made up of 16 amino acids. Germline CDR1 and CDR2: MNHEY and SVGAGI. V shed 0 bases, J shed 2 bases, and the junction held 1 base outside the gene matches. The CDR3 region is CASSYSSGRAYNEQFF. The DNA for the CDR3 is TGTGCCAGCAGTTACTCGAGCGGGAGGGCCTACAATGAGCAGTTCTTC.

The V gene is TRBV15, the J gene TRBJ1-1; D gene ambiguous. V lost 7 bases, J lost 7 bases, and 19 bases lay in between. The CDR3 has 14 residues. Germline loops: CDR1 LNHNV, CDR2 YYDKDF (reference sequence). CDR3 region: CATTQFSSPGEAFF. The CDR3 coding sequence is TGTGCCACCACTCAGTTTTCCTCTCCGGGTGAAGCTTTCTTT.

This clonotype was seen ten or more times. The chain links TRBV6-1 to TRBJ1-2; the D gene is possibly TRBD1 (6 bases). Germline V gene lookup returns CDR1 MNHNS and CDR2 SASEGT. There are 14 residues in the CDR3. Trimming left V 5 bases short and J 5 bases short, with 15 bases between. CDR3 DNA sequence: TGTGCCAGCAGTCTCCGACGGACAGATTATGGCTACACCTTC. Translated, it gives CASSLRRTDYGYTF.